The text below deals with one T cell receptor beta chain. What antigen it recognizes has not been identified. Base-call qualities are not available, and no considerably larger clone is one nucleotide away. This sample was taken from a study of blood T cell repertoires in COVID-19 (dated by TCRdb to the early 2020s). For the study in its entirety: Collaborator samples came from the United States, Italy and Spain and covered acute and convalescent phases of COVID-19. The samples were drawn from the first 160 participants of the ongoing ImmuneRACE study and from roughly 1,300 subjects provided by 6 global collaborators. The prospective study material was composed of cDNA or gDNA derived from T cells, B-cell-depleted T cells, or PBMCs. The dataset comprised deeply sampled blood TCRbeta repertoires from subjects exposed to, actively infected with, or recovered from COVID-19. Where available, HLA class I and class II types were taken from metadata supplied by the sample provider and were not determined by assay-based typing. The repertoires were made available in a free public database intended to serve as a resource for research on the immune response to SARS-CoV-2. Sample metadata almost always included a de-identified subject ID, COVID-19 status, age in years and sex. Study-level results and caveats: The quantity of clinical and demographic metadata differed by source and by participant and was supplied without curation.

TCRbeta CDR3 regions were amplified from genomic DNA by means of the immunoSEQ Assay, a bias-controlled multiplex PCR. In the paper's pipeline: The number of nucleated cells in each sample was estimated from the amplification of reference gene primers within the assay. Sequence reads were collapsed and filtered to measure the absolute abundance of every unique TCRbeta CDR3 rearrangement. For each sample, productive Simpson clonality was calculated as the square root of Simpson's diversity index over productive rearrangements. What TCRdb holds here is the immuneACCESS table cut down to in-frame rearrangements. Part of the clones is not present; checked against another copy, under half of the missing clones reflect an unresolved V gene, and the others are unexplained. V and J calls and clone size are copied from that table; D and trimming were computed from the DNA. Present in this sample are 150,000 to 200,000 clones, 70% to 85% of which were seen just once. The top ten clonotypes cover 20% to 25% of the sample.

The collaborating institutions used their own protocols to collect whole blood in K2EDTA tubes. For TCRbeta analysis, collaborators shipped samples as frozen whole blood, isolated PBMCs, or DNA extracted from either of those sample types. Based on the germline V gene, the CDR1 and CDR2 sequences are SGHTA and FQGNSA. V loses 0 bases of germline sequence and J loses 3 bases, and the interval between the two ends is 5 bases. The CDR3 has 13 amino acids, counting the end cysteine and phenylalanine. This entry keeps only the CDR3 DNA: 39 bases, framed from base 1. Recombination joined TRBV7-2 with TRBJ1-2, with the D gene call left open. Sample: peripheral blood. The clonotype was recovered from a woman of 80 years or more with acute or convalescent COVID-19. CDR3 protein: CASSLARDYGYTF. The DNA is TGTGCCAGCAGCTTAGCTCGGGACTATGGCTACACCTTC.